This T cell receptor (beta chain) emerged from a study of T cells in Graves' hyperthyroidism and ophthalmopathy. The CDR3 length is 13 residues. Germline V lookup: CDR1 DFQATT, CDR2 SNEGSKA (reference sequence). Trimming removed 1 base from V and 10 bases from J; junction bases left unmatched: 4. Hyperthyroidism in the patients, aged 18 to 65, was newly diagnosed and under 2 months in duration. For this clonotype: Its cognate antigen is unknown.

Overall study results and limits: Most thyroid clonotypes that were expanded above 0.001 also turned up in blood. Median prediction lead before ophthalmopathy onset was 6.5 to 7 months with the model.

TCR beta CDR3 sequences were amplified from RNA transcripts. HTBI primers were employed in a first-round RT-PCR of the TCR CDR3. TCRdb re-derived calls from the multiplex PCR reads in MiXCR, one entry per CDR3 protein. The sample lists approximately 500,000 distinct CDR3 sequences; roughly 46% were seen once. The sequencing input was peripheral blood or thyroid tissue (not recorded which). The origin of this receptor is a woman aged 18-29 years with Graves' hyperthyroidism. The chain links TRBV20-1 to TRBJ1-6; 7 nucleotides line up with TRBD1. The CDR3 is CSARGQGYSPLHF. The CDR3 nucleotides are TGCAGTGCTAGAGGACAGGGATACTCACCCCTCCACTTT.